Below, 10 T cell receptor beta chains from the same sample are listed, as sequenced in a study of shared clonotypes between healthy human individuals. Some clones are missing from TCRdb's copy, which holds only in-frame ones; the method was immunoSEQ multiplex PCR. The sample yields hundreds of thousands of clones, roughly 96% seen once. The naive CD8 fraction comprised CD45RO-negative cells positively selected for CCR7 and excluded terminally differentiated effector memory CD45RA+ cells. Sequenced material: naive CD8+ T cells sorted from blood. These receptors were collected from a woman aged 30 to 39 in good health.

The CDR3, as DNA: TGTGCCAGCAGTTTAGTAGCCTACAATGAGCAGTTCTTC. As protein: CASSLVAYNEQFF. The V and J genes are TRBV27 and TRBJ2-1, with D uncertain. Germline loops: CDR1 MNHEY, CDR2 SMNVEV (reference sequence). Trimming took 2 bases from V and 2 from J, leaving 4 bases between them. The CDR3 loop spans 13 amino acids.

This clone was counted once. V is TRBV7-2 and J is TRBJ2-1; 12 bases map to TRBD2. This CDR3 has 17 residues. Germline CDR1 SGHTA, CDR2 FQGNSA. Losses at the gene ends were 5 bases for V and 4 bases for J; bases not matched to a gene: 9. CDR3 region: CASSLLAGGPPYNEQFF. The CDR3 DNA sequence: TGTGCCAGCAGCCTTCTAGCGGGAGGGCCCCCTTACAATGAGCAGTTCTTC.

V usage is TRBV4-1 and J usage is TRBJ2-7; D remains unclear. CDR1 and CDR2 (germline): MGHRA, YSYEKL. Between the trimmed V and J ends, which lost 0 bases and 1 base, there was a span of 10 bases. CDR3 length: 15 amino acids. CDR3 coding DNA: TGCGCCAGCAGCCAAGATCGCGATCCTTCCTACGAGCAGTACTTC. Translation: CASSQDRDPSYEQYF.

The chain has TRBV19 and TRBJ2-7; TRBD2 agrees at 10 bases. Germline V gives CDR1 LNHDA, CDR2 SQIVND (reference sequence). The CDR3 length is 14 residues. V dropped 3 bases and J dropped 2; count of bases not matched to a gene: 1. The CDR3, as DNA: TGTGCCAGTAGTATTACTAGCGGGGCCTACGAGCAGTACTTC. Encoded protein: CASSITSGAYEQYF.

The chain uses TRBV27 and TRBJ1-4, with D tentatively TRBD1 (5 bases). Deletions cut 2 bases from V and 7 bases from J, with 14 bases between. The CDR3 consists of 15 residues. The V gene's germline CDR1 is MNHEY and CDR2 SMNVEV (reference sequence). The CDR3 region is CASSLVGEWVEKLFF. CDR3 nucleotide sequence: TGTGCCAGCAGTTTAGTAGGGGAATGGGTTGAAAAACTGTTTTTT.

The gene calls are TRBV19 and TRBJ2-7; 13 bases align to TRBD2. Germline CDR1 and CDR2: LNHDA and SQIVND (reference sequence). V lost 4 bases, J lost 3 bases, and 3 bases stayed unmatched. The CDR3 length is 15 residues. CDR3 DNA: TGTGCCAGTAGTACTGGACTAGCGGGAGTCTACGAGCAGTACTTC. Protein: CASSTGLAGVYEQYF.

The gene calls are TRBV28 and TRBJ1-4; 10 positions agree with TRBD1. The CDR3 covers 15 residues. The ends lost 5 bases at V and 3 bases at J; junction bases unmatched: 3. Germline CDR1 is MDHEN and CDR2 is SYDVKM. This CDR3 reads CASSGGTGANEKLFF. CDR3 sequence (DNA): TGTGCCAGCAGTGGGGGGACAGGGGCTAATGAAAAACTGTTTTTT.

This clone came up once. The chain employs TRBV28 and TRBJ2-2; D tentatively reads TRBD1 or TRBD2 (5 bases each). V dropped 7 bases and J dropped 5 bases, with 17 bases sitting between them. The germline gives CDR1 MDHEN, CDR2 SYDVKM. The CDR3 has 15 residues. CDR3 residues: CASKLERGDTGELFF. The CDR3 DNA is TGTGCCAGCAAACTGGAGAGGGGTGATACCGGGGAGCTGTTTTTT.

The chain employs TRBV28 and TRBJ2-7, with TRBD2 identical over 7 bases. The germline V gene has CDR1 MDHEN and CDR2 SYDVKM. This CDR3 is 15 amino acids long. With V trimmed by 3 bases and J by 2 bases, 7 bases remained unmatched. CDR3 protein: CASSFLRELAYEQYF. CDR3 coding DNA: TGTGCCAGCAGTTTTCTGCGGGAGTTAGCCTACGAGCAGTACTTC.

The chain has TRBV6-5 and TRBJ2-7; 7 nucleotides match TRBD1. After removal of 0 bases from V and 4 bases from J, the junction contained 9 bases not matched to a gene. The germline gives CDR1 MNHEY, CDR2 SVGAGI. The CDR3 length is 16 residues. The CDR3 is CASSYSQGQFIYEQYF. The CDR3 DNA follows: TGTGCCAGCAGTTACTCACAGGGACAGTTTATTTACGAGCAGTACTTC.